These 23 T cell receptor beta chains originate from one sample sequenced in a study of persistence of HIV-infected CD4 T cells. Cells were stimulated with overlapping HIV-1 Gag 15-mer peptides. CD40L/CD69 double-negative CD45RO-high memory CD4+ T cells were collected. These receptors have no identified antigens. This was the immunoSEQ version 4 assay in survey mode. The table came from immunoSEQ multiplex PCR; TCRdb's copy has only in-frame clones and leaves some out. In the table there are 38,000 or so clones, about 84% of which are singletons. Sequenced here: cultured CD4+ T cells from PBMCs, sampled from a patient who received antiretroviral therapy. The receptor set was obtained from an adult with HIV. The donor label of this sample is uncertain.

The V gene is TRBV6-4, the J gene TRBJ2-1; D is perhaps TRBD1 or TRBD2 (5 bases each). The V end was cut by 0 bases, the J end by 14 bases, with 11 bases between. From germline, CDR1 is MRHNA and CDR2 SNTAGT. The CDR3 has 12 amino acids. CDR3 protein: CASSDSRVREFF. The CDR3 nucleotides are TGTGCCAGCAGTGACTCGCGGGTCAGGGAGTTCTTC.

The chain is built from TRBV7-8 and TRBJ2-7; D is perhaps TRBD1 or TRBD2 (6 bases each). Germline-derived CDR1 and CDR2 are SGHVS and FQNEAQ. There are 16 residues in the CDR3. V lost 3 bases and J 2 bases, leaving 17 bases between the germline ends. The DNA of the CDR3 is TGTGCCAGCAGCTTTTTGCCCGTCCGGGGGCCCTACGAGCAGTACTTC. Translated, it gives CASSFLPVRGPYEQYF.

The chain recombines TRBV10-2 with TRBJ1-1; unclear D gene. CDR1 and CDR2 (germline): WSHSY, SAAADI. The CDR3 covers 15 residues. V shed 2 bases and J shed 6 bases, with 16 bases lying between them. The CDR3 loop reads CASSENSAPVSEAFF. In DNA form, the CDR3 reads TGCGCCAGCAGTGAGAATTCAGCCCCTGTTTCTGAAGCTTTCTTT.

The V and J genes are TRBV19 and TRBJ1-2; D gene uncertain. The CDR3 is made up of 13 amino acids. CDR1 is LNHDA, CDR2 SQIVND, per germline (reference sequence). The V end lost 5 bases, the J end lost 7 bases, and 14 bases lay between the germline ends. The CDR3: CASSPRGRSGYTF. In DNA form, the CDR3 reads TGTGCCAGTAGTCCTCGAGGGCGGAGTGGCTACACCTTC.

The V call is TRBV6-1, the J call TRBJ1-6, with TRBD1 matching 7 bases. The CDR3 is 15 residues long. With 3 bases clipped from V and 8 bases from J, the junction kept 7 bases outside the gene matches. Germline V CDR1 and CDR2: MNHNS, SASEGT. CDR3 region: CASSDIDREYSPLHF. CDR3 DNA: TGTGCCAGCAGTGATATTGACAGGGAGTATTCACCCCTCCACTTT.

This rearrangement joins TRBV7-3 to TRBJ2-3; possibly TRBD1 for D (5 bases). The CDR3 has 13 amino acids. Germline CDR1 and CDR2: SGHTA and FQGTGA. The V end was cut by 5 bases, the J end by 4 bases, with 10 bases between. CDR3 DNA sequence: TGTGCCAGCAGCCCAGGGTCCGCAGATACGCAGTATTTT. Encoded protein: CASSPGSADTQYF.

The chain has TRBV7-9 and TRBJ2-1; 12 bases agree with TRBD2. Germline trimming cut 4 bases from V and 2 bases from J; bases unmatched to any gene: 3. CDR1 is SEHNR, CDR2 FQNEAQ, per germline (reference sequence). The CDR3 covers 16 residues. The chain's CDR3 is CASSSRTSGAYNEQFF. The CDR3 DNA reads as TGTGCCAGCAGCTCTAGGACTAGCGGGGCCTACAATGAGCAGTTCTTC.

V is TRBV5-1 and J is TRBJ1-2, with 9 bases that match TRBD1. Trimming took 3 bases from V and 8 from J; bases not matched to a gene: 8. The CDR3 is 14 residues long. Germline loops: CDR1 SGHRS, CDR2 YFSETQ. The CDR3 protein is CASSSGQGLGGYTF. CDR3 coding DNA: TGCGCCAGCAGCTCTGGACAGGGGTTAGGGGGCTACACCTTC.

This clone was counted a few times. V gene TRBV24-1 combines with J gene TRBJ2-2; perhaps TRBD1 as D (5 bases). This CDR3 contains 15 residues. V shed 5 bases and J shed 4 bases, with 13 bases lying between them. Per the germline V gene, CDR1 is KGHDR and CDR2 is SFDVKD. The CDR3 spells CATSGPRQGTGELFF. CDR3 sequence (DNA): TGTGCCACCAGTGGGCCTAGGCAGGGCACCGGGGAGCTGTTTTTT.

The genes are TRBV27 and TRBJ2-7; tentative D call: TRBD2 (7 bases). The CDR3 has 14 residues. V was trimmed by 7 bases and J by 2 bases, leaving 15 bases between them. Germline V gene sequence: CDR1 MNHEY, CDR2 SMNVEV (reference sequence). For the CDR3, the DNA is TGTGCCAGCAATGGTGCGGGGGCCACCTACGAGCAGTACTTC. The encoded protein is CASNGAGATYEQYF.

This clone was counted a few times. CDR3 loop: CASSTLSSYNSPLHF. CDR3 bases: TGTGCCAGCAGCACACTGAGCTCCTATAATTCACCCCTCCACTTT. This chain connects TRBV2 to TRBJ1-6, with no clear D. The CDR3 consists of 15 residues. Germline CDR1 and CDR2: SNHLY and FYNNEI. V lost 6 bases, J lost 0 bases, and 9 bases lay in between.

The J gene is TRBJ2-7, the V gene TRBV28, with 8 bases lining up with TRBD2. The CDR3 contains 13 residues. The germline V gene encodes CDR1 MDHEN and CDR2 SYDVKM. The V and J ends lost 4 bases and 9 bases, in that order; junction bases with no gene match: 8. In DNA, the CDR3 is TGTGCCAGCAGTTCGCCGGGGGGGGTGTGGCAGTACTTC. Translation gives CASSSPGGVWQYF.

The J gene is TRBJ1-6, the V gene TRBV3-1 (or the pseudogene TRBV3-2); a possible D gene is TRBD1 (6 bases). The V end lost 4 bases, the J end lost 7 bases, and 11 bases lay between the germline ends. The CDR3 covers 14 residues. From germline, CDR1 is LGHDT and CDR2 YNNKEL (reference sequence). DNA for the CDR3: TGTGCCAGCAGCCCCGGGACAAGGAATTCACCCCTCCACTTT. This sequence encodes CASSPGTRNSPLHF.

This clone was seen only a few times. The chain uses TRBV2 and TRBJ1-1; TRBD1 might be the D (5 bases). The germline V and J ends were trimmed by 7 bases and 4 bases, with 10 bases remaining between them. The germline CDR1 and CDR2 sequences are SNHLY and FYNNEI. CDR3 length: 12 amino acids. CDR3 protein: CASNRGGTEAFF. CDR3 coding DNA: TGTGCCAGCAACCGGGGGGGCACTGAAGCTTTCTTT.

The V call is TRBV5-4, the J call TRBJ2-1; 8 bases align to TRBD2. The germline CDR1 and CDR2 sequences are SGHNT and YYREEE (reference sequence). The CDR3 sequence is 16 residues long. Trimming at V came to 0 bases and at J to 6 bases, leaving 8 bases not matched to a gene. CDR3: CASSLALGGGSNEQFF. CDR3 DNA: TGTGCCAGCAGCTTGGCCTTGGGCGGGGGGTCCAATGAGCAGTTCTTC.

This clone was found once. The chain uses TRBV28 and TRBJ1-6; D ambiguous. Germline values: CDR1 MDHEN, CDR2 SYDVKM. Trimming removed 3 bases at V and 1 base at J, with 16 bases between. This CDR3 has 18 residues. CDR3 sequence: CASSFRGGGWSYNSPLHF. In DNA form, the CDR3 reads TGTGCCAGCAGTTTTCGGGGTGGCGGTTGGTCCTATAATTCACCCCTCCACTTT.

The chain combines TRBV7-2 with TRBJ2-2; D unresolved. Looked up from germline, CDR1 is SGHTA and CDR2 is FQGNSA. This CDR3 has 15 amino acids. Trimming took off 2 bases at V and 1 base at J, with 8 bases between the two ends. The CDR3 loop reads CASSLRQMNTGELFF. DNA for the CDR3: TGTGCCAGCAGCTTAAGGCAGATGAACACCGGGGAGCTGTTTTTT.

The V gene is TRBV24-1, the J gene TRBJ2-3; 10 bases align to TRBD2. The CDR3 covers 16 residues. J gave up 1 base and V 5 bases, and 5 bases lay outside the gene matches. Germline assignment: CDR1 KGHDR and CDR2 SFDVKD. In DNA, the CDR3 is TGTGCCACCAGTGCCTTTACTAGCGGGGGCACAGATACGCAGTATTTT. Protein: CATSAFTSGGTDTQYF.

The CDR3 DNA follows: TGTGCCAGCAGCCAACAGGGTGTCGGGGAGCTGTTTTTT. Translation: CASSQQGVGELFF. This chain links TRBV9 with TRBJ2-2; weak D call: TRBD1 (6 bases). The germline V gene has CDR1 SGDLS and CDR2 YYNGEE. This CDR3 has 13 amino acids. V was cut by 4 bases and J by 7 bases, with 11 bases left in between.

This chain uses TRBV3-1 (or the pseudogene TRBV3-2) with TRBJ1-1; 10 bases line up with TRBD1. The CDR3 is made up of 18 amino acids. Germline CDR1 reads LGHDT; CDR2 reads YNNKEL (reference sequence). V trimming: 2 bases; J trimming: 4 bases; junction bases outside the gene matches: 13. CDR3 in amino acids: CASSQRWWDRGGSTEAFF. In nucleotides, the CDR3 is TGTGCCAGCAGCCAAAGGTGGTGGGACAGGGGCGGGAGCACTGAAGCTTTCTTT.

The chain joins TRBV3-1 (or the pseudogene TRBV3-2) to TRBJ2-5; 10 bases map to TRBD1. The CDR3 runs to 17 residues. Trimming at V came to 5 bases and at J to 2 bases, leaving 11 bases not matched to a gene. The germline V gene has CDR1 LGHDT and CDR2 YNNKEL (reference sequence). CDR3 residues: CASSGGQGVSLQETQYF. DNA for the CDR3: TGTGCCAGCAGCGGCGGACAGGGGGTCTCTTTACAAGAGACCCAGTACTTC.

The V gene is TRBV28, the J gene TRBJ1-2; D gene ambiguous. Germline V gene data show CDR1 as MDHEN and CDR2 as SYDVKM. The CDR3 sequence is 14 residues long. V gave up 5 bases and J gave up 8 bases, with 18 bases separating them. The CDR3 coding sequence is TGTGCCAGCAGTCCCCCGGCGGGTTTTCGGGGCTACACCTTC. The encoded protein is CASSPPAGFRGYTF.

The chain couples TRBV7-9 to TRBJ2-2, with D uncertain. The CDR3 is 15 residues long. Trimming stripped 1 base from V and 0 bases from J, with 6 bases between. The germline gives CDR1 SEHNR, CDR2 FQNEAQ (reference sequence). CDR3 DNA: TGTGCCAGCAGCTTAGGACGGGCGAACACCGGGGAGCTGTTTTTT. The encoded protein is CASSLGRANTGELFF.